This entry concerns a single TCR beta chain. This sample stems from a study of blood T cell repertoires in COVID-19. Overall study: PBMCs, B-cell-depleted T cells, or T cells were the source of the cDNA or gDNA that made up the material.

The CDR3 runs to 14 residues. Trimming left V 7 bases short and J 5 bases short, with 12 bases between. Germline CDR1 is MNHEY and CDR2 is SVGAGI. Clones were read by immunoSEQ multiplex PCR, and TCRdb kept only the in-frame ones, dropping some. This sample carries roughly 50,000 clones, around 90% of them seen once, and the ten largest clones take 15% to 25%. V gene TRBV6-5 combines with J gene TRBJ1-6; D is possibly TRBD1 (5 bases). This receptor was identified in a human donor in a cohort sampled during active COVID-19. The sample consisted of peripheral blood. CDR3 region: CASNLQVHNSPLHF. The CDR3 DNA is TGTGCCAGCAACCTACAGGTTCATAATTCACCCCTCCACTTT.